The TCR beta chain described here comes from a study of T cell responses to AZD1222 COVID-19 vaccine. Overall study findings and caveats: Spike-specific TCR breadth and depth grew following two AZD1222 doses. Every sample of the repertoires postdated the peak T cell response.

Measured with immunoSEQ multiplex PCR; TCRdb has only the in-frame clones, and not every one. The sample has some 150,000 clones; around 92% are singletons. Of note for this clone: Antigen: not known.

The CDR3 sequence is 13 residues long. The junction had 3 bases not matched to a gene; V was cut back by 4 bases and J by 10 bases. Germline V CDR1 and CDR2: SNHLY, FYNNEI. The chain carries TRBV2 and TRBJ1-6; 8 bases line up with TRBD1. This TCR came from an adult in good health. Sample: peripheral blood, taken on day 0 of AZD1222 vaccination. The chain's CDR3 is CASSAGGTSPLHF. The CDR3, as DNA: TGTGCCAGCAGTGCAGGGGGCACATCACCCCTCCACTTT.